Listed here are 15 T cell receptor beta chains from one sample, sequenced in a study of OX40 agonist ivuxolimab in advanced cancers. Libraries were prepared through the immunoSEQ multiplex PCR assay. Imported from immuneACCESS, the table was reduced by TCRdb to in-frame sequences with V and J called. These copies leave out some clones; in studies compared against another copy, an unresolved V gene accounts for under half, and the cause of the remainder is not known. The sample yields around 140,000 clones; about 92% were counted once. Of the sample, under 1.3% falls within the top ten clones. This material consisted of CD4+ or CD8+ T cells sorted from blood, taken in a trial of the OX40 agonist ivuxolimab. All receptors derive from an adult with an advanced solid tumor such as melanoma, head and neck, liver or kidney cancer.

This sequence joins TRBV19 and TRBJ2-2; D perhaps matches TRBD1 (5 bases). The CDR3 has 16 amino acids. V lost 7 bases and J 0 bases, leaving 15 bases between the germline ends. Germline assignment: CDR1 LNHDA and CDR2 SQIVND (reference sequence). CDR3 residues: CASIGARAANTGELFF. DNA of the CDR3: TGTGCCAGTATAGGGGCCAGGGCCGCGAACACCGGGGAGCTGTTTTTT.

The chain recombines TRBV5-1 with TRBJ1-4; D gene uncertain. The CDR3 spans 15 residues. Trimming removed 5 bases from V and 2 bases from J, with 13 bases in between. Germline V gives CDR1 SGHRS, CDR2 YFSETQ. The CDR3 DNA sequence: TGCGCCAGCAGGTTAGCGGTGCTGACTAATGAAAAACTGTTTTTT. As protein: CASRLAVLTNEKLFF. Drawing the rest from reference TRBV5-1 and TRBJ1-4, the complete variable domain is KAGVTQTPRYLIKTRGQQVTLSCSPISGHRSVSWYQQTPGQGLQFLFEYFSETQRNKGNFPGRFSGRQFSNSRSEMNVSTLELGDSALYLCASRLAVLTNEKLFFGSGTQLSVL.

This clone has a handful of counts. This chain links TRBV12-5 with TRBJ1-1; a possible D gene is TRBD1 (5 bases). The CDR3 extends over 15 amino acids. V shed 6 bases and J shed 0 bases, with 14 bases lying between them. CDR1 is LGHNT and CDR2 is FRNRAP in the germline V gene. Written as DNA, the CDR3 is TGTGCTAGTGGACCCGACAGCTCGATGAACACTGAAGCTTTCTTT. It specifies CASGPDSSMNTEAFF.

The chain links TRBV7-9 to TRBJ2-1; 10 bases match TRBD2. Germline lookup yields CDR1 SEHNR and CDR2 FQNEAQ (reference sequence). The V and J ends lost 1 base and 3 bases, in that order; junction bases with no gene match: 9. This CDR3 has 18 residues. CDR3 in amino acids: CASSLDRVASGGYNEQFF. In DNA, the CDR3 is TGTGCCAGCAGCTTAGATCGTGTCGCTAGCGGGGGCTACAATGAGCAGTTCTTC.

The genes are TRBV5-1 and TRBJ2-5, with D perhaps TRBD1 (5 bases). Trimming stripped 1 base from V and 4 bases from J, with 14 bases between. The CDR3 is 15 amino acids. From germline, CDR1 is SGHRS and CDR2 YFSETQ. The CDR3 DNA is TGCGCCAGCAGCTTGAGCTCCAGGGTCGGAGAGACCCAGTACTTC. Translating gives CASSLSSRVGETQYF.

This chain links TRBV5-1 with TRBJ2-5; 9 bases are shared with TRBD1. Germline V gene data show CDR1 as SGHRS and CDR2 as YFSETQ. This CDR3 comprises 15 residues. J gave up 1 base and V 4 bases, and 5 bases lay outside the gene matches. In nucleotides, the CDR3 is TGCGCCAGCAGCCACGGACAGGGGCCCCAAGAGACCCAGTACTTC. Translated, it gives CASSHGQGPQETQYF. The whole variable domain, filled in from reference TRBV5-1 and TRBJ2-5, reads KAGVTQTPRYLIKTRGQQVTLSCSPISGHRSVSWYQQTPGQGLQFLFEYFSETQRNKGNFPGRFSGRQFSNSRSEMNVSTLELGDSALYLCASSHGQGPQETQYFGPGTRLLVL.

The chain recombines TRBV4-2 with TRBJ2-2; D might be TRBD2 (6 bases). This CDR3 has 14 residues. V dropped 4 bases and J dropped 1 base, with 7 bases sitting between them. The germline gives CDR1 LGHNA, CDR2 YNFKEQ. CDR3 coding DNA: TGTGCCAGCAGCCGCGGGGTGAACACCGGGGAGCTGTTTTTT. It encodes CASSRGVNTGELFF.

Details on this clone: The same CDR3 is also encoded by other DNA sequences in this sample. This sequence joins TRBV6-5 and TRBJ2-7; 10 bases fit TRBD2. Trimming at V came to 0 bases and at J to 2 bases, leaving 1 base not matched to a gene. CDR1 is MNHEY, CDR2 SVGAGI, per germline. This CDR3 comprises 15 residues. The chain's CDR3 is CASSYSLAGAYEQYF. CDR3 nucleotides: TGTGCCAGCAGTTACTCCCTAGCGGGAGCCTACGAGCAGTACTTC.

The CDR3 DNA reads as TGTGCCAGTAGTCCCGAGGTAGCGGGAGCGGTTGAGCAGTTCTTC. This translates into CASSPEVAGAVEQFF. The rearrangement links TRBV19 to TRBJ2-1, with 9 bases matching TRBD2. V lost 5 bases, J lost 9 bases, and 11 bases stayed unmatched. The germline V gene has CDR1 LNHDA and CDR2 SQIVND (reference sequence). The CDR3 spans 15 residues.

The chain employs TRBV7-9 and TRBJ1-2, with TRBD1 as a possible D gene (6 bases). V dropped 3 bases and J dropped 2 bases, with 25 bases sitting between them. Germline values: CDR1 SEHNR, CDR2 FQNEAQ (reference sequence). This CDR3 has 19 residues. CDR3 sequence (DNA): TGTGCCAGCAGCTTCTTAGACCCCGGCCGGGGGCAGGGCAACTATGGCTACACCTTC. The encoded protein is CASSFLDPGRGQGNYGYTF.

The rearrangement uses TRBV4-3 and TRBJ1-5; D perhaps matches TRBD1 (6 bases). Germline assignment: CDR1 LGHNA and CDR2 YSLEER. The CDR3 totals 15 residues. V shed 1 base and J shed 3 bases, with 10 bases lying between them. Here the CDR3 DNA reads TGCGCCAGCAGCCAAGGGGGGGCTCCCAATCAGCCCCAGCATTTT. Translation: CASSQGGAPNQPQHF.

V usage is TRBV6-9 and J usage is TRBJ1-2; a weak D match, TRBD1 (6 bases). Germline CDR1 reads MNHGY; CDR2 reads SVAAGI. V lost 5 bases and J lost 8, with 18 bases in between. CDR3 length equals 14 residues. The CDR3 reads CASSDLTGSPGYTF. CDR3 DNA: TGTGCCAGCAGTGACCTAACAGGGAGTCCAGGCTACACCTTC.

V is TRBV5-8 and J is TRBJ1-4; 8 nucleotides line up with TRBD1. This CDR3 has 15 amino acids. The germline V gene has CDR1 SGHTS and CDR2 YDEGEE. V dropped 2 bases and J dropped 8; count of bases not matched to a gene: 8. The CDR3 region has the DNA TGTGCCAGCAGCTTTTCCGGGACAGGTTGGGAAAAACTGTTTTTT. Translating gives CASSFSGTGWEKLFF.

The chain recombines TRBV18 with TRBJ1-5; 7 bases are shared with TRBD1. V lost 3 bases, J lost 0 bases, and 5 bases stayed unmatched. The CDR3 is made up of 16 amino acids. Per germline, CDR1 KGHSH and CDR2 LQKENI. CDR3 amino acids: CASSPQGTVSNQPQHF. The CDR3 DNA reads as TGTGCCAGCTCACCCCAGGGGACAGTTAGCAATCAGCCCCAGCATTTT.

The rearrangement joins TRBV10-3 to TRBJ2-3; possibly TRBD2 for D (7 bases). CDR3 length: 18 amino acids. The V gene lost 6 bases and the J gene lost 0 bases, with 22 bases spanning the gap. Germline V gene sequence: CDR1 ENHRY, CDR2 SYGVKD. This chain's CDR3 is CAISREGGATSSTDTQYF. CDR3 nucleotides: TGTGCCATCAGCCGAGAGGGGGGGGCCACTTCTAGCACAGATACGCAGTATTTT.